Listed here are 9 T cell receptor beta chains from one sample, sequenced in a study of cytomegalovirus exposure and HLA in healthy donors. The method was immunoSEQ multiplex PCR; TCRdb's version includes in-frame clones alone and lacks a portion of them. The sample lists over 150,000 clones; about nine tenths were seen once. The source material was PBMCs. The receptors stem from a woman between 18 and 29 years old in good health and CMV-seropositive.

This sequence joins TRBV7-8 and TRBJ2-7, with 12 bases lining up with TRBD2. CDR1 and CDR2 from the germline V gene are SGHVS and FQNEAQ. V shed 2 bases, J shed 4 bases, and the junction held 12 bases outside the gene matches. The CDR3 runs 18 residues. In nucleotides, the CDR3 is TGTGCCAGCAGCTTATTGAAATTACTAGCGGGAGGTAGTTACGAGCAGTACTTC. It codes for CASSLLKLLAGGSYEQYF.

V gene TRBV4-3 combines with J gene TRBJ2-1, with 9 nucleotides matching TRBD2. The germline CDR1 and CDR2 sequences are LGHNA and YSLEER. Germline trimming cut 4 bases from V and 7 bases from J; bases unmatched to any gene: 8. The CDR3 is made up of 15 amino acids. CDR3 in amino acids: CASSPYWREGNEQFF. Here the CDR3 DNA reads TGCGCCAGCAGCCCGTACTGGCGGGAGGGGAATGAGCAGTTCTTC.

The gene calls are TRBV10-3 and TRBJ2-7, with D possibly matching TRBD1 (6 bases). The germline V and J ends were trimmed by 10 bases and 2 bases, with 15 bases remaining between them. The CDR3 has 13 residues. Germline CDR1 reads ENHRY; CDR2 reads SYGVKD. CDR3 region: CATRYRETYEQYF. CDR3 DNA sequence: TGTGCCACTCGATACAGGGAAACCTACGAGCAGTACTTC.

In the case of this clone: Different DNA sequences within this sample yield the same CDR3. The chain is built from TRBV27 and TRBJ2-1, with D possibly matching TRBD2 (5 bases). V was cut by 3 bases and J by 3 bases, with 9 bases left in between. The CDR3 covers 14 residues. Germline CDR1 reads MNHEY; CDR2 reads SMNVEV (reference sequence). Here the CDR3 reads CASSFSGLYNEQFF. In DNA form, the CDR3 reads TGTGCCAGCAGTTTCAGCGGCCTCTACAATGAGCAGTTCTTC.

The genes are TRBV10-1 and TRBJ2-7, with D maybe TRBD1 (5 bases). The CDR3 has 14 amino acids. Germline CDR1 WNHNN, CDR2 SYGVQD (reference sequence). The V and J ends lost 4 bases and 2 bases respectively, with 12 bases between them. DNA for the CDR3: TGCGCCAGCAGTGGGAGTCAGGGTACCTACGAGCAGTACTTC. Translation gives CASSGSQGTYEQYF.

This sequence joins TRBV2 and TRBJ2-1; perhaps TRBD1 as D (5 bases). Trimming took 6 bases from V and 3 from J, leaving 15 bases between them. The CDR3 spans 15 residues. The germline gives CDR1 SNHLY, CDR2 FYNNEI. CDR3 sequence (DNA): TGTGCCAGCAGCCTCTTCGGTCAGGGCTACAATGAGCAGTTCTTC. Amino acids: CASSLFGQGYNEQFF.

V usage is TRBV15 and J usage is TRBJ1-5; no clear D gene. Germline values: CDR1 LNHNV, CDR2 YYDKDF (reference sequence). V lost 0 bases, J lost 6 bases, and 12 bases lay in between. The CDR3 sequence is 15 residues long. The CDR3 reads CATSRDSPRSQPQHF. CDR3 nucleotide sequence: TGTGCCACCAGCAGAGATTCCCCTCGGAGTCAGCCCCAGCATTTT. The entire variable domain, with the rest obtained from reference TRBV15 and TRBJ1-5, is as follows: DAMVIQNPRYQVTQFGKPVTLSCSQTLNHNVMYWYQQKSSQAPKLLFHYYDKDFNNEADTPDNFQSRRPNTSFCFLDIRSPGLGDTAMYLCATSRDSPRSQPQHFGDGTRLSIL.

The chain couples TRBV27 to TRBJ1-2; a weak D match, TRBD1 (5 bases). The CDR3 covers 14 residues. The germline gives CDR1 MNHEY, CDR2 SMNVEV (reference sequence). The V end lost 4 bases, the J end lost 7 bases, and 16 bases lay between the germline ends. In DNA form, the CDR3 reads TGTGCCAGCAGTTATCTCGGGACTCACGGTGGCTACACCTTC. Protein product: CASSYLGTHGGYTF.

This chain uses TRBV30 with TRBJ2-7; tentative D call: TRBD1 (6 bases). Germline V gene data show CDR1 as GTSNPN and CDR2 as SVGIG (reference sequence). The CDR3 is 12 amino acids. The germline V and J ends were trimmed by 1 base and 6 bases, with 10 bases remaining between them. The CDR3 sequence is CAWSEQGSEQYF. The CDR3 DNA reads TGTGCCTGGAGTGAACAGGGCAGCGAGCAGTACTTC.